Listed below are T cell receptor beta chains from one sample, sequenced in a study of blood T cells in healthy people across ages. MiXCR was run by TCRdb on the 5' RACE reads, yielding one entry per CDR3 protein. The data contain about 1.5 million distinct CDR3 sequences, 35% to 45% of them singletons. The sample comprised blood. Every receptor here comes from a woman aged 18-29 years in good health. The conserved cysteine and the conserved F or W are not part of the CDR3 here. Fields, in order: J gene, V gene, CDR3 protein.

TRBJ2-4	TRBV12-3/TRBV12-4	ASSRTGTGKEQY
TRBJ1-5	TRBV4-1	ASTDSQGNQPQH
.	TRBV20-1	SASEGQQEGDEQY
TRBJ1-1	TRBV20-1	SARDRGSPRGAF
TRBJ1-1	TRBV20-1	SARDEQKASTEAF
TRBJ1-5	TRBV27	ASSGGFGNQPQH
TRBJ2-4	TRBV28	ASAVRGSSYNEQY
TRBJ2-5	TRBV20-1	SARKGTRGWETQY
TRBJ2-1	TRBV29-1	SVERQVGSNEQF
.	TRBV30	AWSLQGYEQY
TRBJ2-7	TRBV5-1	ASSLKGRRGVGPTYEQY
TRBJ1-2	TRBV29-1	SVAQSYGYT
TRBJ2-1	TRBV7-2	ASSEDRGSYKEQF
TRBJ1-1	TRBV20-1	SATNNGLGDNTEAF
TRBJ1-2	TRBV27	ASSLSQGYYGYT
TRBJ1-4	TRBV7-7	ASGRGPNEKLF
TRBJ2-1	TRBV9	ASSVAVAPPYNEQF
TRBJ2-3	TRBV24-1	ATSLAGAPDSTDTQY
TRBJ1-6	TRBV9	ASSGKEVNSPLH
TRBJ1-1	TRBV27	ANSSLGAAMNTEAF
TRBJ1-4	TRBV4-3	ASSLETLGGEKLF
TRBJ2-5	TRBV5-1	ASSLVSSGTNEQY
TRBJ1-4	TRBV12-3/TRBV12-4	ASSPLADRVVELF
TRBJ1-4	TRBV28	ASSLPGALEKLF
TRBJ1-4	TRBV7-2	ASSRDGTTTNEKLF
TRBJ2-3	TRBV28	ASNIFRQDTQY
TRBJ1-1	TRBV27	ASSVENSNTEAF
TRBJ2-2	TRBV7-2	ASRLGTGLPGELF
TRBJ1-1	TRBV29-1	SVVPRVGNTEAF
TRBJ1-5	TRBV7-2	ASSFWTDSNQPQH
TRBJ2-1	TRBV6-6	ASSSRRGLIYNEQF
TRBJ2-7	TRBV28	ASGDTGGDYEQY
TRBJ2-7	TRBV5-1	ASSLRLAGNYEQY
TRBJ1-1	TRBV6-1	ASSNVRGDTEAF
TRBJ1-2	TRBV28	ASSVTGGCGYT
TRBJ1-1	TRBV9	ASSQRQVPWPEAF
TRBJ1-4	TRBV28	ASSLGDERINEKLF
TRBJ1-1	TRBV20-1	SAPNWGAEAF
TRBJ2-1	TRBV3-1	ASSQDRITDEQF
TRBJ2-5	TRBV20-1	SAGLAGGLETQY
TRBJ2-1	TRBV6-2/TRBV6-3	ASSYSTQSGGGLAKNEQF
TRBJ2-7	TRBV10-3	AISELNEQY
TRBJ1-2	TRBV12-3/TRBV12-4	ASSHRAENYGYT
TRBJ1-1	TRBV27	ASSLKGPRVSGGGRKNTEAF
TRBJ2-5	TRBV20-1	SAQKGTGGFRETQY
TRBJ2-1	TRBV7-2	TSSSGLAYEQF
TRBJ1-2	TRBV29-1	SVPDSYNYGYT
TRBJ2-1	TRBV20-1	SATSLAGNYNEQF
TRBJ1-6	TRBV7-9	ASSRPGADSPLH
TRBJ2-1	TRBV28	ASNLPIGPQWRVTYNEQF
TRBJ2-3	TRBV9	ASNPGSTDTQY
TRBJ2-7	TRBV4-1	ASSPDSSGGWYEQY
TRBJ2-7	TRBV7-2	ASSLLVYNEQY
TRBJ2-7	TRBV6-6	ASNTPGQGYEQY
TRBJ2-7	TRBV11-2	ASSSSGRQTHEQY
TRBJ2-7	TRBV7-2	ASSSSAGGFAYEQY
TRBJ2-1	TRBV27	ASSYVGTTLINEQF
TRBJ2-5	TRBV12-3/TRBV12-4	ASGNHRDRETQY